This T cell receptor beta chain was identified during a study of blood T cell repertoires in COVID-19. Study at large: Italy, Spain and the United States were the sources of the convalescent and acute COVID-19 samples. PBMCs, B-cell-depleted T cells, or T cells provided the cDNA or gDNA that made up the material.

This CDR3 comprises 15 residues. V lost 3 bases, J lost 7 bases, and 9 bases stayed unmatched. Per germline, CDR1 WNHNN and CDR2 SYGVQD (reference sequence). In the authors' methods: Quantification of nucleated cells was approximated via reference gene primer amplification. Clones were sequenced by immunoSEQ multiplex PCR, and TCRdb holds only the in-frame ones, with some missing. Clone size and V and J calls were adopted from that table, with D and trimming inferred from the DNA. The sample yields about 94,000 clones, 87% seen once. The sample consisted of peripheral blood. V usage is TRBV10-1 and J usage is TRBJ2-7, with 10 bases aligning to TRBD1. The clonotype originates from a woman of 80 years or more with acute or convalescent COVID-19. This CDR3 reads CASSDRGTGVWEQYF. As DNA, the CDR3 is TGCGCCAGCAGTGATCGCGGGACAGGGGTTTGGGAGCAGTACTTC.